The sequence of this TCR beta chain was determined in a study of blood T cell repertoires in COVID-19. Study overall: Samples came from the United States, Italy and Spain, spanning acute and convalescent COVID-19.

Germline V gives CDR1 MNHEY, CDR2 SMNVEV (reference sequence). V was clipped by 0 bases and J by 7 bases; unmatched bases: 12. There are 16 residues in the CDR3. Original processing methods: Amplification of reference gene primers was used by the study to estimate nucleated cell counts. Sequencing used immunoSEQ multiplex PCR; TCRdb keeps in-frame clones, though not all of them. Clone size and V and J calls were adopted from that table, with D and trimming inferred from the DNA. This sample has almost 400,000 clones, with around nine tenths found just once. Across 20 to 25 US areas, participants ranged in age from 18 to 89 years. Cohort 3 recovery required two negative PCRs, clearance, or symptom resolution.

Sequencing was done on a sample of PBMCs or T cells enriched from blood (not recorded which). The receptor was derived from a woman aged 25 to 39 who had recovered from COVID-19. The rearrangement links TRBV27 to TRBJ2-7; 7 bases agree with TRBD2. In nucleotides, the CDR3 is TGTGCCAGCAGTTTATCCTTTAGCGGGCCCAAAGGGGAGCAGTACTTC. This codes for CASSLSFSGPKGEQYF.